The 7 T cell receptor beta chains presented below share a single source sample, sequenced in a study of vaccination and CD4 T cells after COVID-19. Their antigens remain unidentified. Researchers used the Oncomine TCR Beta short-read assay to sequence DNA from cultured CD4+ T cells. MiXCR was run by TCRdb on the PCR reads, yielding one entry per CDR3 protein. The sample consists of some 8,600 distinct CDR3 sequences, around 66% of them appearing once. Treatment of the sample: roughly 10-day PBMC culture with coronavirus spike peptide pools or control peptides (ViraFEST assay). Specimen: CD4+ T cells from blood, cultured in vitro. The receptors come from a human donor who had recovered from COVID-19.

The chain uses TRBV7-2 and TRBJ1-5; D is ambiguous. Germline V lookup: CDR1 SGHTA, CDR2 FQGNSA. The V gene lost 6 bases and the J gene lost 3 bases, with 12 bases spanning the gap. The CDR3 sequence is 14 residues long. The CDR3 DNA reads TGTGCCAGCAGGGACGGTCAGTTCAATCAGCCCCAGCATTTT. Its protein is CASRDGQFNQPQHF.

This clonotype has a handful of counts. The chain is built from TRBV6-2 or TRBV6-3 and TRBJ2-5; D remains unclear. There are 11 residues in the CDR3. The V gene's germline CDR1 is MNHEY and CDR2 SVGEGT. Trimming removed 2 bases from V and 5 bases from J, with 3 bases in between. The CDR3 is CASSYRETQYF. The CDR3 DNA sequence: TGTGCCAGCAGTTACAGGGAGACCCAGTACTTC.

This clonotype has more than one count but fewer than ten. The chain joins TRBV30 to TRBJ1-2; 8 bases map to TRBD1. Trimming took 5 bases from V and 3 from J; bases not matched to a gene: 5. The CDR3 has 13 amino acids. Germline lookup yields CDR1 GTSNPN and CDR2 SVGIG (reference sequence). For the CDR3, the DNA is TGTGCCTGGGCGGGACAGGCGGACTATGGCTACACCTTC. Translation gives CAWAGQADYGYTF.

In this sample, this clonotype turned up a few times. CDR3 coding DNA: TGTGCCAGCAGTGAAACGAACACTGAAGCTTTCTTT. Its translation: CASSETNTEAFF. The rearrangement uses TRBV2 and TRBJ1-1; unclear D gene. Trimming took off 2 bases at V and 1 base at J, with 2 bases between the two ends. The CDR3 contains 12 residues. CDR1 is SNHLY and CDR2 is FYNNEI in the germline V gene.

This sequence joins TRBV7-9 and TRBJ2-3; D may be TRBD1 or TRBD2 (6 bases each). The germline V gene encodes CDR1 SEHNR and CDR2 FQNEAQ (reference sequence). The CDR3 is 13 amino acids. Trimming removed 5 bases at V and 7 bases at J, with 13 bases between. The CDR3 protein is CASSPRGPNTQYF. For the CDR3, the DNA is TGTGCCAGCAGCCCACGGGGGCCGAATACGCAGTATTTT.

J is TRBJ1-2 and V is TRBV19; 9 bases match TRBD1. The V segment lost 5 bases and the J segment 8 bases; nucleotides outside the gene matches: 6. Germline V gene sequence: CDR1 LNHDA, CDR2 SQIVND (reference sequence). The CDR3 runs to 13 residues. CDR3 sequence (DNA): TGTGCCAGTAGTGCACAGGGGGCGCTCGGCTACACCTTC. It is translated as CASSAQGALGYTF.

This clonotype was seen only once. The chain employs TRBV4-3 and TRBJ2-1, with D possibly called TRBD1 or TRBD2 (5 bases each). Trimming took 0 bases from V and 12 from J, leaving 12 bases between them. This CDR3 has 13 amino acids. CDR1 is LGHNA, CDR2 YSLEER, per germline. CDR3 DNA sequence: TGCGCCAGCAGCCAAGATCGTGGGACGCGGCAGTTCTTC. Translating gives CASSQDRGTRQFF.